This record covers a single T cell receptor beta chain. Sequencing was performed with immunoSEQ multiplex PCR; in TCRdb, only in-frame clones are kept and a portion is missing. This table holds some 46,000 clones, 94% found once. The CDR3 has 14 amino acids. V lost 1 base and J 2 bases, leaving 6 bases between the germline ends. Germline loops: CDR1 SGHAT, CDR2 FQDESV (reference sequence). The record originates from a study of human thymus T cells. The source of this sequence is a boy under two years old with a congenital heart defect but otherwise immunologically healthy. The chain carries TRBV11-1 and TRBJ2-1; D possibly corresponds to TRBD1 (6 bases). The sample consisted of blood. The CDR3 region is CASSLGDTYNEQFF. In DNA, the CDR3 is TGTGCCAGCAGCTTAGGGGACACCTACAATGAGCAGTTCTTC.